A single sample is the source of the 32 T cell receptor beta chains below, sequenced in a study of glioma-infiltrating T cells after dendritic cell vaccination. The method was immunoSEQ multiplex PCR; TCRdb's version includes in-frame clones alone and lacks a portion of them. This sample has around 67,000 clones, with under 90% found just once. Source: blood, taken before dendritic cell vaccination. All receptors derive from a human donor with glioblastoma.

The chain is built from TRBV15 and TRBJ2-3; TRBD1 agrees at 9 bases. This CDR3 comprises 16 residues. Germline values: CDR1 LNHNV, CDR2 YYDKDF (reference sequence). With V trimmed by 3 bases and J by 1 base, 5 bases remained unmatched. DNA of the CDR3: TGTGCCACCAGCAGTGGCACAGGGGGCCGCACAGATACGCAGTATTTT. Its translation: CATSSGTGGRTDTQYF.

The chain combines TRBV4-2 with TRBJ2-2; perhaps TRBD2 as D (6 bases). The CDR3 has 15 amino acids. Between the trimmed V and J ends, which lost 4 bases and 6 bases, there was a span of 15 bases. Looked up from germline, CDR1 is LGHNA and CDR2 is YNFKEQ. The CDR3: CASSLSLEGAGELFF. The DNA of the CDR3 is TGTGCCAGCAGCCTCTCCTTGGAGGGCGCCGGGGAGCTGTTTTTT.

The J gene is TRBJ2-1, the V gene TRBV7-8; D ambiguous. Trimming removed 4 bases at V and 8 bases at J, with 12 bases between. CDR1 and CDR2 (germline): SGHVS, FQNEAQ. The CDR3 consists of 13 residues. CDR3 amino acids: CASSWPGGDEQFF. The CDR3 bases are TGTGCCAGCAGCTGGCCTGGTGGTGATGAGCAGTTCTTC.

V gene TRBV19 combines with J gene TRBJ2-3; D uncertain. V was cut by 5 bases and J by 5 bases, with 17 bases left in between. Germline V lookup: CDR1 LNHDA, CDR2 SQIVND (reference sequence). The CDR3 contains 15 residues. In nucleotides, the CDR3 is TGTGCCAGTAGTCTCCAGGCAGCCGAAGGAGATACGCAGTATTTT. This gives the protein CASSLQAAEGDTQYF.

The V gene is TRBV4-2, the J gene TRBJ2-3; 13 positions match TRBD2. The CDR3 is 15 amino acids. Germline V gives CDR1 LGHNA, CDR2 YNFKEQ. With 5 bases clipped from V and 4 bases from J, the junction kept 3 bases outside the gene matches. The CDR3 loop is CASSFTSGGADTQYF. CDR3 sequence (DNA): TGTGCCAGCAGCTTCACTAGCGGGGGGGCAGATACGCAGTATTTT.

The rearrangement links TRBV2 to TRBJ1-1, with unresolved D. With 5 bases removed from V and 6 bases from J, the gap between germline ends came to 19 bases. This CDR3 is built from 15 residues. Germline V lookup: CDR1 SNHLY, CDR2 FYNNEI. CDR3 sequence: CASSTLAAPRAEAFF. The CDR3 DNA reads as TGTGCCAGCAGTACTCTGGCGGCCCCTCGCGCTGAAGCTTTCTTT.

The genes are TRBV6-5 and TRBJ2-7; 8 bases align to TRBD1. The CDR3 length is 16 residues. From germline, CDR1 is MNHEY and CDR2 SVGAGI. Trimming removed 0 bases from V and 7 bases from J; junction bases left unmatched: 11. CDR3 amino acids: CASSYSIWQGAGEQYF. As DNA, the CDR3 is TGTGCCAGCAGTTACTCGATTTGGCAGGGGGCAGGGGAGCAGTACTTC.

This chain links TRBV12-5 with TRBJ1-5; 9 positions agree with TRBD1. The CDR3 runs to 18 residues. Germline CDR1 reads LGHNT; CDR2 reads FRNRAP. V shed 6 bases and J 1 base; nucleotides not matched to a gene: 13. The CDR3 region is CASGPIEAGTGSNQPQHF. In DNA, the CDR3 is TGTGCTAGTGGCCCCATTGAAGCCGGGACAGGGAGCAATCAGCCCCAGCATTTT.

This chain uses TRBV7-9 with TRBJ1-3; no clear D gene. The length of the CDR3 is 14 residues. Germline CDR1 reads SEHNR; CDR2 reads FQNEAQ (reference sequence). Trimming left V 5 bases short and J 1 base short, with 9 bases between. The CDR3 loop is CASSPSGSGNTIYF. The CDR3 coding sequence is TGTGCCAGCAGCCCGTCCGGGTCTGGAAACACCATATATTTT.

The chain couples TRBV7-8 to TRBJ2-7; tentative D call: TRBD1 (5 bases). The germline V and J ends were trimmed by 1 base and 3 bases, with 7 bases remaining between them. Per the germline V gene, CDR1 is SGHVS and CDR2 is FQNEAQ. The CDR3 is 13 residues long. The CDR3: CASSLGQIYEQYF. DNA for the CDR3: TGTGCCAGCAGCTTAGGACAGATCTACGAGCAGTACTTC.

This sequence joins TRBV2 and TRBJ1-4; 7 nucleotides match TRBD1. The CDR3 loop spans 14 amino acids. Trimming cost V 5 bases and J 6 bases; bases outside gene matches: 6. Germline-derived CDR1 and CDR2 are SNHLY and FYNNEI. The CDR3 DNA reads as TGTGCCAGCAGTAGTAGGGGGCGCGATGAAAAACTGTTTTTT. Translation: CASSSRGRDEKLFF.

The chain uses TRBV6-5 and TRBJ2-2; D unclear. This CDR3 region has 14 residues. Germline V gene sequence: CDR1 MNHEY, CDR2 SVGAGI. The V end was cut by 8 bases, the J end by 0 bases, with 10 bases between. The CDR3, as DNA: TGTGCCAGCGCGCGACAACCGAACACCGGGGAGCTGTTTTTT. It codes for CASARQPNTGELFF.

V and J are TRBV5-1 and TRBJ1-1; 8 bases agree with TRBD1. The length of the CDR3 is 15 residues. Trimming removed 1 base from V and 1 base from J; junction bases left unmatched: 3. Germline V CDR1 and CDR2: SGHRS, YFSETQ. CDR3 nucleotides: TGCGCCAGCAGCTTGTCCGGACAGGGGAACACTGAAGCTTTCTTT. Its translation: CASSLSGQGNTEAFF.

This clone came up once. The V call is TRBV6-5, the J call TRBJ1-1; D ambiguous. The germline V and J ends were trimmed by 5 bases and 4 bases, with 8 bases remaining between them. CDR1 and CDR2 from the germline V gene are MNHEY and SVGAGI. The CDR3 consists of 12 residues. The CDR3 DNA reads TGTGCCAGCAGTCGGGATCCCACTGAAGCTTTCTTT. The encoded protein is CASSRDPTEAFF.

V is TRBV2 and J is TRBJ2-5; D not certain. CDR1 is SNHLY, CDR2 FYNNEI, per germline. Trimming took off 5 bases at V and 3 bases at J, with 7 bases between the two ends. The CDR3 contains 12 residues. CDR3 in amino acids: CASSTTKETQYF. Here the CDR3 DNA reads TGTGCCAGCAGTACCACTAAAGAGACCCAGTACTTC.

This chain uses TRBV30 with TRBJ1-4; 11 nucleotides align to TRBD1. The CDR3 spans 16 residues. The V segment lost 1 base and the J segment 6 bases; nucleotides outside the gene matches: 7. The V gene's germline CDR1 is GTSNPN and CDR2 SVGIG (reference sequence). The DNA for the CDR3 is TGTGCCTGGAGTGGAACCCGGGACAGGGGGTATGAAAAACTGTTTTTT. Its protein product is CAWSGTRDRGYEKLFF.

This chain links TRBV6-5 with TRBJ2-5; 8 bases map to TRBD1. The CDR3 contains 15 residues. Germline V gene sequence: CDR1 MNHEY, CDR2 SVGAGI. After removal of 2 bases from V and 5 bases from J, the junction contained 7 bases not matched to a gene. In nucleotides, the CDR3 is TGTGCCAGCAGTTACCAGACAGGGGAGGCCGAGACCCAGTACTTC. Translating gives CASSYQTGEAETQYF.

Here the CDR3 DNA reads TGTGCCAGCAGCCCGCACAGGCAGCTCGGAAACACCATATATTTT. It specifies CASSPHRQLGNTIYF. The V gene is TRBV5-8, the J gene TRBJ1-3; perhaps TRBD1 as D (5 bases). Trimming stripped 4 bases from V and 4 bases from J, with 15 bases between. The CDR3 totals 15 residues. CDR1 and CDR2 (germline): SGHTS, YDEGEE. The full variable domain, completed using reference TRBV5-8 and TRBJ1-3, is EAGVTQSPTHLIKTRGQQATLRCSPISGHTSVYWYQQALGLGLQFLLWYDEGEERNRGNFPPRFSGRQFPNYSSELNVNALELEDSALYLCASSPHRQLGNTIYFGEGSWLTVV.

V gene TRBV5-1 combines with J gene TRBJ1-1; TRBD1 matches 9 bases. The V segment lost 3 bases and the J segment 0 bases; nucleotides outside the gene matches: 3. This CDR3 is 15 amino acids long. In germline, CDR1 is SGHRS, CDR2 YFSETQ. In DNA form, the CDR3 reads TGCGCCAGCAGCTCCGGGACAGGGATGAACACTGAAGCTTTCTTT. It encodes CASSSGTGMNTEAFF.

V and J are TRBV6-6 and TRBJ2-1; D call uncertain. CDR3 length: 11 amino acids. Trimming took off 5 bases at V and 9 bases at J, with 8 bases between the two ends. Germline V CDR1 and CDR2: MNHNY, SVGAGI (reference sequence). The CDR3 is CASSPRSEQFF. The CDR3 region has the DNA TGTGCCAGCAGTCCACGGAGTGAGCAGTTCTTC.

The chain employs TRBV29-1 and TRBJ1-1; TRBD1 agrees at 9 bases. CDR3 length: 14 amino acids. The junction had 9 bases not matched to a gene; V was cut back by 6 bases and J by 4 bases. Germline V CDR1 and CDR2: SQVTM, ANQGSEA. CDR3 in DNA: TGCAGCGTGGCTACAGGGGGCGCGGTCACTGAAGCTTTCTTT. It encodes CSVATGGAVTEAFF.

This chain connects TRBV5-1 to TRBJ2-7; a possible D gene is TRBD1 (6 bases). Trimming cost V 4 bases and J 1 base, with 9 bases left between them. Germline V gene lookup returns CDR1 SGHRS and CDR2 YFSETQ. The CDR3 covers 13 residues. The DNA of the CDR3 is TGCGCCAGCAGCCAGACAGGATCCTACGAGCAGTACTTC. This gives the protein CASSQTGSYEQYF.

V and J are TRBV19 and TRBJ2-1; 9 nucleotides match TRBD1. Germline CDR1 is LNHDA and CDR2 is SQIVND (reference sequence). This CDR3 contains 15 residues. V shed 6 bases and J 7 bases; nucleotides not matched to a gene: 10. The CDR3 here is CASSLGDRVRNEQFF. In DNA, the CDR3 is TGTGCCAGTAGCCTAGGGGACAGGGTAAGAAATGAGCAGTTCTTC. The variable domain in full, with the rest retrieved from reference TRBV19 and TRBJ2-1, is DGGITQSPKYLFRKEGQNVTLSCEQNLNHDAMYWYRQDPGQGLRLIYYSQIVNDFQKGDIAEGYSVSREKKESFPLTVTSAQKNPTAFYLCASSLGDRVRNEQFFGPGTRLTVL.

This chain joins TRBV25-1 and TRBJ1-4; D may be TRBD1 (5 bases). From germline, CDR1 is MGHDK and CDR2 SYGVNS. The CDR3 consists of 15 residues. The V end was cut by 4 bases, the J end by 5 bases, with 14 bases between. CDR3 DNA sequence: TGTGCCAGCAGTGCCAGGGCCGAGCCCAATGAAAAACTGTTTTTT. This sequence encodes CASSARAEPNEKLFF. The whole variable domain, remainder taken from reference TRBV25-1 and TRBJ1-4, is EADIYQTPRYLVIGTGKKITLECSQTMGHDKMYWYQQDPGMELHLIHYSYGVNSTEKGDLSSESTVSRIRTEHFPLTLESARPSHTSQYLCASSARAEPNEKLFFGSGTQLSVL.

The rearrangement joins TRBV5-1 to TRBJ2-1, with 10 bases lining up with TRBD2. V gave up 3 bases and J gave up 1 base; unmatched junction bases: 7. The CDR3 length is 17 residues. The germline V gene encodes CDR1 SGHRS and CDR2 YFSETQ. The CDR3 region has the DNA TGCGCCAGCAGCTATTCTACTAGCGGGGTATCCTACAATGAGCAGTTCTTC. It encodes CASSYSTSGVSYNEQFF.

The chain employs TRBV13 and TRBJ2-7; 7 bases line up with TRBD1. This CDR3 has 14 residues. The germline V gene encodes CDR1 PRHDT and CDR2 FYEKMQ (reference sequence). V dropped 8 bases and J dropped 2; count of bases not matched to a gene: 9. The CDR3 coding sequence is TGTGCCAGCCGACCGACAGGGATGACCTACGAGCAGTACTTC. Its translation is CASRPTGMTYEQYF. The full variable domain, in which reference TRBV13 and TRBJ2-7 provide the parts outside the CDR3, is AAGVIQSPRHLIKEKRETATLKCYPIPRHDTVYWYQQGPGQDPQFLISFYEKMQSDKGSIPDRFSAQQFSDYHSELNMSSLELGDSALYFCASRPTGMTYEQYFGPGTRLTVT.

V is TRBV14 and J is TRBJ1-1; D unresolved. V lost 6 bases, J lost 1 base, and 12 bases lay in between. The CDR3 is made up of 14 amino acids. The germline gives CDR1 SGHDN, CDR2 FVKESK. Written as DNA, the CDR3 is TGTGCCAGCAGAAAGGAGACGAGGAACACTGAAGCTTTCTTT. This encodes CASRKETRNTEAFF.

The chain couples TRBV7-2 to TRBJ1-1, with 8 bases fitting TRBD1. Per germline, CDR1 SGHTA and CDR2 FQGNSA. J was trimmed by 0 bases and V by 5 bases; bases with no gene match: 5. This CDR3 contains 15 residues. The CDR3 reads CASSPRTGMNTEAFF. In DNA, the CDR3 is TGTGCCAGCAGCCCCCGGACAGGGATGAACACTGAAGCTTTCTTT.

This clone was seen a single time. This sequence joins TRBV18 and TRBJ1-3, with D possibly TRBD1 on 6 matching bases. V was shortened by 9 bases and J by 3 bases, with 12 bases between the two germline ends. This CDR3 is 13 amino acids long. Germline V CDR1 and CDR2: KGHSH, LQKENI. The CDR3 reads CASLGQNGNTIYF. The CDR3 DNA reads TGTGCCAGTCTAGGACAGAATGGAAACACCATATATTTT.

This clone was counted only a few times. The CDR3 DNA is TGCGCCAGCAGCTATCGGGGACTAGCGGTAAGCGATACGCAGTATTTT. This translates into CASSYRGLAVSDTQYF. The chain couples TRBV5-1 to TRBJ2-3; 11 bases are a match to TRBD2. CDR1 is SGHRS, CDR2 YFSETQ, per germline. Trimming took 3 bases from V and 6 from J; bases not matched to a gene: 9. This CDR3 has 16 residues.

The rearrangement uses TRBV4-1 and TRBJ2-1; perhaps TRBD1 as D (5 bases). V dropped 0 bases and J dropped 5 bases, with 8 bases sitting between them. Germline lookup yields CDR1 MGHRA and CDR2 YSYEKL. The CDR3 covers 14 residues. CDR3 amino acids: CASSQDRANNEQFF. The DNA of the CDR3 is TGCGCCAGCAGCCAAGACAGGGCTAACAATGAGCAGTTCTTC.

The J gene is TRBJ1-2, the V gene TRBV10-3; D gene unclear. Trimming removed 9 bases from V and 4 bases from J, with 21 bases in between. The CDR3 length is 15 residues. CDR1 ENHRY and CDR2 SYGVKD come from the germline V gene. The CDR3: CAIRTEGNGPYGYTF. Written as DNA, the CDR3 is TGTGCCATTAGAACAGAGGGAAACGGACCCTATGGCTACACCTTC.